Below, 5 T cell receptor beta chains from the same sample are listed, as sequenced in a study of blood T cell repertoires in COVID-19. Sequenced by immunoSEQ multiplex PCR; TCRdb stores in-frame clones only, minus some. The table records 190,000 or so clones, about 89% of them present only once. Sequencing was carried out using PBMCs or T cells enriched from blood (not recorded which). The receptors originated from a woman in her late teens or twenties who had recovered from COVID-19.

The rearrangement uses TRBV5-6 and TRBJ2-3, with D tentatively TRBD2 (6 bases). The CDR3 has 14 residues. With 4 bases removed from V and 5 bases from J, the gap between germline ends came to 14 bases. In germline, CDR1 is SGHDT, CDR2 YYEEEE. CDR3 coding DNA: TGTGCCAGCAGCCCCGTTCTTAGCGGAGATACGCAGTATTTT. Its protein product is CASSPVLSGDTQYF.

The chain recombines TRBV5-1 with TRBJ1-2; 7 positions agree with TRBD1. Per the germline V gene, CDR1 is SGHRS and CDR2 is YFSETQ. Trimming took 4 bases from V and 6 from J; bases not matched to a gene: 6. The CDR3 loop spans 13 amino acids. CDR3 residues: CASSTETGNGYTF. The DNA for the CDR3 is TGCGCCAGCAGCACAGAGACAGGGAATGGCTACACCTTC.

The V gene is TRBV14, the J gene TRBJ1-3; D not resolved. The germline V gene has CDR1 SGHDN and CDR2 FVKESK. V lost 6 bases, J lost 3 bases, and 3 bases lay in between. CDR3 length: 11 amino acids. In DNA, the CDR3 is TGTGCCAGCAGTAGTGGAAACACCATATATTTT. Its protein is CASSSGNTIYF.

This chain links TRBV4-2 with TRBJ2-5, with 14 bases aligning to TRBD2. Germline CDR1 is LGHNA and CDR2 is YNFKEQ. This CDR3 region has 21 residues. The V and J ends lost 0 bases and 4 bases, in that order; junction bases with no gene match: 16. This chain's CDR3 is CASSQDLLPPGLAGGSETQYF. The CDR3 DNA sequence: TGTGCCAGCAGCCAAGATCTTTTACCCCCTGGACTAGCGGGGGGTTCAGAGACCCAGTACTTC.

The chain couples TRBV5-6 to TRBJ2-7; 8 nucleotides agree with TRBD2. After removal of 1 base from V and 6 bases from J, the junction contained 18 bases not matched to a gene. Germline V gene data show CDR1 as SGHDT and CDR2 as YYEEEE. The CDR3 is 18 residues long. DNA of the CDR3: TGTGCCAGCAGCTTGTCCGCGGGAGGTTGGCGGGGGGTAGGCGAGCAGTACTTC. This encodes CASSLSAGGWRGVGEQYF.